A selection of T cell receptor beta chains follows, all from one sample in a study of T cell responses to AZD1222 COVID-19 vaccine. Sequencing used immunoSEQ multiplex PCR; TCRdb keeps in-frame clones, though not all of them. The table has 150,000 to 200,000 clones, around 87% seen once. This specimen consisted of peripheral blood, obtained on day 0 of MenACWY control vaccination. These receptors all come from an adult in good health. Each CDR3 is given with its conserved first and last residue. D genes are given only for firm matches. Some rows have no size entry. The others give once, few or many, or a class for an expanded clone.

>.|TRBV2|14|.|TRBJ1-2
CASPAPAAGHGYTF
TGTGCCAGCCCCGCACCCGCGGCAGGCCATGGCTACACCTTC
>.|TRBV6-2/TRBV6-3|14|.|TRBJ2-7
CASSTPGRDYEQYF
TGTGCCAGCAGTACCCCTGGCCGAGACTACGAGCAGTACTTC
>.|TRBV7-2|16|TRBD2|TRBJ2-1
CASSLLAGAPANEQFF
TGTGCCAGCAGCTTATTAGCGGGGGCCCCTGCCAATGAGCAGTTCTTC
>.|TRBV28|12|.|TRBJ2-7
CASRATAYEQYF
TGTGCCAGCAGGGCCACAGCCTACGAGCAGTACTTC
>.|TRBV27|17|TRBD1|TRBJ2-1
CASRTETGGVYYNEQFF
TGTGCCAGCAGGACAGAAACAGGGGGTGTGTACTACAATGAGCAGTTCTTC
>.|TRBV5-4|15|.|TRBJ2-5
CASSWALNPQETQYF
TGTGCCAGCAGCTGGGCCCTAAACCCACAAGAGACCCAGTACTTC
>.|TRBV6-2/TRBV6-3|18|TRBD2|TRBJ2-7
CASSYSSSGGTSSYEQYF
TGTGCCAGCAGTTACTCGTCTAGCGGGGGGACGAGCTCCTACGAGCAGTACTTC
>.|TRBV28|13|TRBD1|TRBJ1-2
CASSYTVPPGQDF
TGTGCCAGCAGTTACACTGTTCCCCCGGGACAGGACTTC
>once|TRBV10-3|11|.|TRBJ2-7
CAISEGGMRYF
TGTGCCATCAGTGAGGGGGGAATGCGGTACTTC
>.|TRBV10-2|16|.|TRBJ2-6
CASKDRKNSGANVLTF
TGCGCCAGCAAGGACAGAAAGAACTCTGGGGCCAACGTCCTGACTTTC
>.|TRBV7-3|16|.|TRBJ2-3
CASSLGLSGSTDTQYF
TGTGCCAGCAGCCTCGGACTAAGCGGGAGCACAGATACGCAGTATTTT
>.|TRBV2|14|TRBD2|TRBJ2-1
CASRAGGPINEQFF
TGTGCCAGCAGGGCGGGAGGGCCGATCAATGAGCAGTTCTTC
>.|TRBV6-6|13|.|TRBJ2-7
CASSYSQTLEQYF
TGTGCCAGCAGTTACTCACAGACTCTCGAGCAGTACTTC
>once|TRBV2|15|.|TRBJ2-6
CASSDRPSGANVLTF
TGTGCCAGCAGTGACCGACCCTCTGGGGCCAACGTCCTGACTTTC
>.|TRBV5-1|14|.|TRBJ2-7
CASTWGRGVYEQYF
TGCGCCAGCACCTGGGGGCGGGGAGTCTACGAGCAGTACTTC
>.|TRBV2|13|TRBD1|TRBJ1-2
CASSRDSFYGYTF
TGTGCCAGCAGTCGGGACAGCTTCTATGGCTACACCTTC
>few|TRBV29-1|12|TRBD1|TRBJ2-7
CSGGTVANEQYF
TGCAGCGGTGGGACAGTGGCCAACGAGCAGTACTTC
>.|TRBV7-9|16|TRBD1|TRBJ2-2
CASTPRTGGVSGELFF
TGTGCCAGCACCCCCCGGACAGGGGGCGTTTCCGGGGAGCTGTTTTTT
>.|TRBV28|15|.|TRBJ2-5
CASSAGPSTYETQYF
TGTGCCAGCAGTGCCGGCCCCTCAACCTACGAGACCCAGTACTTC
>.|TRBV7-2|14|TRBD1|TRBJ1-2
CASSFWTGTDGYTF
TGTGCCAGCAGCTTCTGGACAGGAACGGATGGCTACACCTTC
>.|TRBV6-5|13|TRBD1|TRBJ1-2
CASNPGTGVGYTF
TGTGCCAGCAATCCCGGGACAGGGGTTGGCTACACCTTC
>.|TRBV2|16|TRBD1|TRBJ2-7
CASSDPGQTTSYEQYF
TGTGCCAGCAGCGACCCGGGACAGACAACATCGTACGAGCAGTACTTC
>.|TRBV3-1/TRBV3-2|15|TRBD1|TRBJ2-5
CASSHSRQGRETQYF
TGTGCCAGCAGCCACAGCAGACAGGGTCGGGAGACCCAGTACTTC
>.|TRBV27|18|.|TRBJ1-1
CASSLGRVGRLRGSEAFF
TGTGCCAGCAGTTTGGGTAGGGTGGGGCGGCTCCGGGGCTCTGAAGCTTTCTTT
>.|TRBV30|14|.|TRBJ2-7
CAWSDHGGPYEQYF
TGTGCCTGGAGTGACCATGGCGGACCCTACGAGCAGTACTTC
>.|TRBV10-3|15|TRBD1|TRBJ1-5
CAISAEDRGGQPQHF
TGTGCCATCAGTGCGGAGGACAGGGGTGGCCAGCCCCAGCATTTT
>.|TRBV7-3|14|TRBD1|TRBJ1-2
CASSLGDSNYGYTF
TGTGCCAGCAGCTTAGGGGACAGTAACTATGGCTACACCTTC
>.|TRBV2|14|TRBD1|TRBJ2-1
CASNMGQGANEQFF
TGTGCCAGCAATATGGGACAGGGGGCGAATGAGCAGTTCTTC
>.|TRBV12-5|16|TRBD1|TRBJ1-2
CASGLGIGTGMNGYTF
TGTGCTAGTGGTTTGGGAATAGGGACAGGCATGAATGGCTACACCTTC
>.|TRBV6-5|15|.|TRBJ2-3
CASSYSRVGTDTQYF
TGTGCCAGCAGTTACTCGAGGGTGGGGACAGATACGCAGTATTTT
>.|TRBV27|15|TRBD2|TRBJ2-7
CASSLRLAGLYEQYF
TGTGCCAGCAGTTTGAGACTAGCGGGGCTCTACGAGCAGTACTTC
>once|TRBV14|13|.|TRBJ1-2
CASSQAGANGYTF
TGTGCCAGCAGCCAGGCGGGGGCTAATGGCTACACCTTC
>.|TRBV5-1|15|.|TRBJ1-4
CASSLAGTMREKLFF
TGCGCCAGCAGCTTGGCCGGGACCATGCGTGAAAAACTGTTTTTT
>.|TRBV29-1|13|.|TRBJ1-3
CSVETAWDNTIYF
TGCAGCGTTGAAACGGCCTGGGACAACACCATATATTTT
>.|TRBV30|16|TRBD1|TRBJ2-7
CAWSFHGTGVAYEQYF
TGTGCCTGGAGTTTCCATGGGACAGGGGTTGCCTACGAGCAGTACTTC
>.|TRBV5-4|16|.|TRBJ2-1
CASSGTPARAYASQFF
TGTGCCAGCAGCGGGACACCCGCCCGGGCTTACGCATCGCAGTTCTTC
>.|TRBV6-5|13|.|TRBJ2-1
CASMASSYNEQFF
TGTGCCAGCATGGCTAGCTCCTACAATGAGCAGTTCTTC